The table lists the clone carrying this T cell receptor beta chain with a count of one. Assay used: immunoSEQ multiplex PCR; TCRdb lists only in-frame clones, some missing. The table includes approximately 40,000 clones, about 96% detected once. Germline CDR1 SGDLS, CDR2 YYNGEE. V was shortened by 1 base and J by 0 bases, with 8 bases between the two germline ends. The CDR3 runs to 15 residues. The entry originates in a study of T cell changes during pregnancy in multiple sclerosis. Here the sequenced sample was peripheral blood, taken in the second trimester of pregnancy. The rearrangement joins TRBV9 to TRBJ1-3; perhaps TRBD1 as D (5 bases). The source is a female donor with multiple sclerosis, enrolled in a pregnancy study. The CDR3: CASSVLQGSGNTIYF. The CDR3 DNA reads as TGTGCCAGCAGCGTACTCCAGGGCTCTGGAAACACCATATATTTT.